This T cell receptor (beta chain) is drawn from a study of blood T cell repertoires in COVID-19. Whole-study context: Researchers got acute and convalescent COVID-19 samples from the United States, Italy and Spain. PBMCs, B-cell-depleted T cells, or T cells were the source of the cDNA or gDNA that made up the material.

Original processing methods: Estimation of nucleated cell counts relied on the amplification of reference gene primers. Sequenced by immunoSEQ multiplex PCR; TCRdb stores in-frame clones only, minus some. From that table come the V and J calls and clone size; the DNA was used to work out D and trimming. Of around 200,000 clones in the sample, roughly 90% were seen once. CDR1 and CDR2 from the germline V gene are PRHDT and FYEKMQ (reference sequence). V shed 3 bases and J shed 5 bases, with 16 bases lying between them. The length of the CDR3 is 16 residues. The TCR was taken from a young man with active or convalescent COVID-19. The sample was peripheral blood. The chain employs TRBV13 and TRBJ2-2; TRBD2 might be the D (6 bases). The CDR3 here is CASSFGGRSSTGELFF. Written as DNA, the CDR3 is TGTGCCAGCAGCTTTGGAGGGAGAAGTTCTACCGGGGAGCTGTTTTTT.